This T cell receptor beta chain was retrieved from a study of cytomegalovirus exposure and HLA in healthy donors. Study-wide findings and caveats: Based on reports, TCR beta sequences accurately predicted HLA-A and HLA-B alleles for most subjects. The authors listed some 150 TCR beta chains as cytomegalovirus-associated. The majority of TCR sequences were rare, yet some public TCRs appeared in many donors. Earlier findings revealed that most TCR beta V segments proved productive either about 90% or about 30% of the time.

A multiplex PCR was run with 60 Vbeta primers and 13 Jbeta primers. Libraries were prepared by immunoSEQ multiplex PCR; TCRdb keeps only in-frame clonotypes and omits some of them. The sample includes roughly 120,000 clones, more than 65% of them seen just once. The sample holds one count of this clone. Its matching antigen is unknown. The specimen was PBMCs. This clonotype was obtained from a young man in good health and CMV-seropositive.

CDR3 amino acids: CSARGPGSYTF. The CDR3 DNA reads as TGCAGCGCGCGGGGCCCCGGGAGCTACACCTTC. The chain carries TRBV20-1 and TRBJ1-2, with D perhaps TRBD1 (5 bases). CDR1 is DFQATT and CDR2 is SNEGSKA in the germline V gene (reference sequence). The CDR3 extends over 11 amino acids.